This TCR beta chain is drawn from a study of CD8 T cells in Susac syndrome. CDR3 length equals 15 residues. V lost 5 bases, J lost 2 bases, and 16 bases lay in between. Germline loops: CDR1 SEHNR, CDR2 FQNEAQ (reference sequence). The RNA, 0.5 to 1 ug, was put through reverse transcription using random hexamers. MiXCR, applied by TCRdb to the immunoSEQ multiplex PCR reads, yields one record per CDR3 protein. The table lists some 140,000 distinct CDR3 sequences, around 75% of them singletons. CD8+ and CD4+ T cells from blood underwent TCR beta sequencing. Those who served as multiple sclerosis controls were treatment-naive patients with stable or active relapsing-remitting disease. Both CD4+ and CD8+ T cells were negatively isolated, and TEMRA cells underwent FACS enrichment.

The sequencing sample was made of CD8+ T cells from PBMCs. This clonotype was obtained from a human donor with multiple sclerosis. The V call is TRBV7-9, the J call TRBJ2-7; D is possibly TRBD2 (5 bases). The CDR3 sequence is CASSPGLHPPYEQYV. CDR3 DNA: TGTGCCAGCAGCCCTGGACTCCACCCTCCCTACGAGCAGTACGTC.